The clone carrying this T cell receptor beta chain was seen a handful of times. As yet, its antigen is unknown. TCRdb redid the calling of the RT-PCR reads with MiXCR, one entry per CDR3 protein. The sample shows about 520,000 distinct CDR3 sequences, under 8.5% of them seen only once. This record comes from a study of response to subunit inactivated influenza vaccine. This CDR3 contains 16 residues. V dropped 0 bases and J dropped 2 bases, with 11 bases sitting between them. Study-wide results and limits: Each seasonal influenza vaccination recruits few new T cells, the authors suggested.

Material: PBMCs from blood, obtained roughly 24 months after vaccination. The chain recombines TRBV12-3 or TRBV12-4 with TRBJ1-5; possibly TRBD1 for D (5 bases). The source of this sequence is a man between 45 and 75 years old who received an inactivated influenza vaccine. This CDR3 reads CASSLAGVGGNQPQHF. The CDR3 nucleotides are TGTGCCAGCAGTTTAGCAGGGGTTGGTGGCAATCAGCCCCAGCATTTT.